This T cell receptor beta chain was found in a study of blood T cell repertoires in COVID-19. Overall study context: The study drew acute and convalescent COVID-19 samples from the United States, Italy and Spain. In each case, the material was cDNA or gDNA derived from T cells, B-cell-depleted T cells, or PBMCs.

Germline V gives CDR1 MNHEY, CDR2 SVGEGT. The junction had 12 bases not matched to a gene; V was cut back by 2 bases and J by 11 bases. The CDR3 is 15 amino acids. In the source study's methods: Estimates of nucleated cell counts were drawn from the amplification of reference gene primers. Method: immunoSEQ multiplex PCR; TCRdb's copy keeps in-frame clones and lacks some. That table gives V, J and clone size, and the DNA gave D and trimming. The sample records about 140,000 clones, roughly 80% being singletons. V is TRBV6-2 or TRBV6-3 and J is TRBJ2-1, with 7 bases lining up with TRBD1. Material for sequencing was peripheral blood. This TCR came from a man aged 65 to 85 who had recovered from COVID-19. CDR3 bases: TGTGCCAGCAGTTACCCCCTGAGACAGGGCGGTAAGCAGTTCTTC. Translating gives CASSYPLRQGGKQFF.